This T cell receptor beta chain originates from a study of T cells in Graves' hyperthyroidism and ophthalmopathy. About the study: It was at initial diagnosis, before any treatment, that peripheral blood was collected. Study results and caveats: A model of 13 V-J pairs discriminated ophthalmopathy from stable hyperthyroidism.

Hyperthyroidism was newly diagnosed in patients aged 18 to 65 (duration under 2 months). PBMCs were derived from 9.5 to 10 ml fresh peripheral blood. This clonotype has at least ten counts. The antigen remains unidentified. RNA transcripts provided the source from which TCR beta CDR3 regions were amplified. TCR CDR3 underwent first-round RT-PCR with the HTBI primer set. TCRdb analysed the multiplex PCR reads with MiXCR anew, one entry per CDR3 protein. The sample consists of around 100,000 distinct CDR3 sequences, approximately 48% of them appearing once. The clonotype originates from a man aged 35 to 55 with Graves' hyperthyroidism. Material for sequencing was blood.

CDR3 nucleotides: TGCGCCAGCAGCTTGGCGCGGGGAAGAGCCCAAGAGACCCAGTACTTC. Amino acid sequence: CASSLARGRAQETQYF. The rearrangement uses TRBV5-1 and TRBJ2-5, with D perhaps matching TRBD2 (6 bases). V was shortened by 0 bases and J by 1 base, with 13 bases between the two germline ends. The germline V gene has CDR1 SGHRS and CDR2 YFSETQ. The CDR3 covers 16 residues.